This is a list of T cell receptor beta chains from one sample in a study of blood T cell repertoires in COVID-19. Only in-frame clones appear in the TCRdb table, and some are missing; sequencing was by immunoSEQ multiplex PCR. The table includes over 200,000 clones, 87% detected once. The material sequenced was peripheral blood. The receptors derive from a woman younger than 30 who had recovered from COVID-19. The CDR3 runs from the conserved cysteine through the conserved F or W.

J: TRBJ1-2; V: TRBV19; CDR3: CASSRGRGQNYGYTF
J: TRBJ1-1; V: TRBV9; CDR3: CASSLGTANTEAFF
J: TRBJ2-6; V: TRBV11-2; CDR3: CASSPGSGANVLTF
J: TRBJ2-5; V: TRBV5-4; CDR3: CASSFIGSRGETQYF
J: TRBJ2-1; V: TRBV27; CDR3: CASSNGGASSYNEQFF
J: TRBJ2-7; V: TRBV11-3; CDR3: CASSLVGGTSSYEQYF
J: TRBJ2-7; V: TRBV25-1; CDR3: CASSDQDRKSPYEQYF
J: TRBJ1-1; V: TRBV5-1; CDR3: CASSPPNTEAFF
J: TRBJ1-1; V: TRBV5-1; CDR3: CASSRGSEGTEAFF
J: TRBJ2-7; V: TRBV21-1; CDR3: CASSKAPSGRPLIAYEQYF
J: TRBJ2-1; V: TRBV11-3; CDR3: CASSPGQGASNEQFF
J: TRBJ2-7; V: TRBV13; CDR3: CASSPRHSIYEQYF
J: TRBJ2-5; V: TRBV6-5; CDR3: CASSLAGAGVRDF
J: TRBJ2-7; V: TRBV7-9; CDR3: CASSPGASGNYEQYF
J: TRBJ1-5; V: TRBV28; CDR3: CASSPRVGNQPQHF
J: TRBJ2-7; V: TRBV6-5; CDR3: CASSYFGQGAYEQYF